Shown below are 2 T cell receptor beta chains from a single sample sequenced in a study of T cells in Graves' hyperthyroidism and ophthalmopathy. Researchers amplified the TCR beta CDR3 regions from RNA transcripts. HTBI primers were the set used in a first-round RT-PCR of the TCR CDR3. MiXCR, applied by TCRdb to the multiplex PCR reads, yields one record per CDR3 protein. In the table there are approximately 420,000 distinct CDR3 sequences, roughly an eighth of which are singletons. The specimen was blood. The receptors were sampled from a woman aged 18-35 years with Graves' hyperthyroidism.

There are many counts of this clonotype. The gene calls are TRBV9 and TRBJ2-2; D is unresolved. V was trimmed by 1 base and J by 5 bases, leaving 3 bases between them. The CDR3 length is 12 residues. Germline CDR1 is SGDLS and CDR2 is YYNGEE. CDR3 nucleotides: TGTGCCAGCAGCGTACAGACCGGGGAGCTGTTTTTT. Its protein product is CASSVQTGELFF.

This clonotype was counted only a few times. This sequence joins TRBV27 and TRBJ1-1; 10 bases match TRBD1. The CDR3 length is 16 residues. V was clipped by 5 bases and J by 7 bases; unmatched bases: 13. CDR1 is MNHEY and CDR2 is SMNVEV in the germline V gene (reference sequence). As DNA, the CDR3 is TGTGCCAGCAGTCCATGGGACAGGGGAACTTCGATTGAAGCTTTCTTT. Translating it yields CASSPWDRGTSIEAFF.